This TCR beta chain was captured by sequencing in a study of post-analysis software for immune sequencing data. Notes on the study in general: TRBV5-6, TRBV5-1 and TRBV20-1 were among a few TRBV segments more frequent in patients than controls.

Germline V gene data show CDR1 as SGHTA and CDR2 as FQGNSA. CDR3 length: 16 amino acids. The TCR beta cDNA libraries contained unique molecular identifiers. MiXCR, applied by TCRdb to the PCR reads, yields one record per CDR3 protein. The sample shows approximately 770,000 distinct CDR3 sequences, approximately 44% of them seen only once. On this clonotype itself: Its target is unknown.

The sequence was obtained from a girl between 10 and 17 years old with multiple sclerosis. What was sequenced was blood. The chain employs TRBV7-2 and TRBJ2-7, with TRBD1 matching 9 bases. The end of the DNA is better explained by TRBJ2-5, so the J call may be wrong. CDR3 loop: CASSSTTGGTGWTQYF. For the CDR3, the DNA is TGTGCCAGCAGCTCGACTACAGGGGGCACTGGGTGGACCCAGTACTTC.